The TCR beta chain under discussion was sequenced for a study of cytotoxic CD8 clonotypes in ibrutinib-treated CLL. Study context: Among the samples, the mean was 255,043 productive templates and some 100,000 productive rearrangements.

Details on this clone: The antigen is undetermined.

The sequencing depth, 1 in 200,000 to 1 in 1 million T cells, was the target. Sequenced by immunoSEQ multiplex PCR; TCRdb stores in-frame clones only, minus some. The table has fewer than 30,000 clones, roughly 68% seen once; the top ten hold 25% to 30%. Study outcomes and limitations: At ibrutinib response, clonality increased, and at progression it declined back toward baseline.

The V gene's germline CDR1 is MNHNS and CDR2 SASEGT. This CDR3 spans 13 amino acids. V lost 3 bases, J lost 9 bases, and 11 bases lay in between. This chain uses TRBV6-1 with TRBJ1-4; possible D gene TRBD1, 5 bases. The TCR sequence derives from a human donor with chronic lymphocytic leukemia. The specimen comprised PBMCs, sampled after 24 months of ibrutinib treatment. The DNA for the CDR3 is TGTGCCAGCAGTGAGTGGGGGGATAAAAAACTGTTTTTT. This encodes CASSEWGDKKLFF.